The entry below gives a single T cell receptor beta chain sequence along with its context. The V gene lost 5 bases and the J gene lost 4 bases, with 18 bases spanning the gap. This CDR3 has 15 amino acids. Germline loops: CDR1 SEHNR, CDR2 FQNEAQ (reference sequence). This record comes from a study of blood T cell repertoires in COVID-19. Study information: Nucleic acid was either cDNA or gDNA, and it came from T cells, B-cell-depleted T cells, or PBMCs.

Produced via immunoSEQ multiplex PCR; TCRdb's table is partial and in-frame only. The sample has approximately 180,000 clones; about 88% are singletons. The chain joins TRBV7-9 to TRBJ2-7; maybe TRBD2 (6 bases). Input material: peripheral blood. This receptor was identified in a man between 40 and 49 years old with active or convalescent COVID-19. The CDR3 spells CASSITEGTLYEQYF. CDR3 nucleotides: TGTGCCAGCAGCATAACTGAGGGGACTTTGTACGAGCAGTACTTC.